This T cell receptor (beta chain) was captured in a study of blood T cells in healthy people across ages. On the study more broadly: Template switching captured about one barcoded beta molecule per two T cells.

Study-level points and caveats: Older age went with lower TCR beta diversity per million T cells, in a roughly linear way.

The germline gives CDR1 SQVTM, CDR2 ANQGSEA. V trimming: 5 bases; J trimming: 5 bases; junction bases outside the gene matches: 6. This CDR3 is 13 amino acids long. Every donor gave 9 to 10 milliliters of peripheral blood. Details on this clonotype: Its antigen remains unidentified.

Primed by a sample-barcoded 5' primer and a J-beta primer mix, a second PCR proceeded for roughly 6 to 12 cycles. Each CDR3 protein gets one entry after TCRdb re-called the 5' RACE reads with MiXCR. The sample lists roughly 1,800,000 distinct CDR3 sequences, about 49% occurring once. The sequenced sample was blood. V usage is TRBV29-1 and J usage is TRBJ2-1; 7 bases map to TRBD2. This TCR was sampled from a woman in her thirties or forties in good health. CDR3 protein: CSVWRGGDNEQFF. The CDR3 DNA sequence: TGCAGCGTTTGGCGGGGAGGGGACAATGAGCAGTTCTTC.